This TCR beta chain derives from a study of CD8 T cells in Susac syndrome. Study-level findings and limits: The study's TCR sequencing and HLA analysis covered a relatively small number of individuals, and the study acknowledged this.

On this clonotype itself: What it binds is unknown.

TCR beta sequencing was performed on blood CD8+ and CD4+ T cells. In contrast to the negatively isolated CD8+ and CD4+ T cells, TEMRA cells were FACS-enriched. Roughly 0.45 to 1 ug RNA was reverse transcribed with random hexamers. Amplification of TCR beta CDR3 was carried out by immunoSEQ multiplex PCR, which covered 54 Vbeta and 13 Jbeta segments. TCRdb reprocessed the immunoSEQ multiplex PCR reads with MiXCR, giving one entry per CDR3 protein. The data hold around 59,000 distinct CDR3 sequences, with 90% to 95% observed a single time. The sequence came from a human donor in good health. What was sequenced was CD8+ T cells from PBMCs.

Here the CDR3 DNA reads TGTGCCTGGATGGGCGCACAGACCTCCGCAAGAATTGGAAACACCATATATTTT. Its protein is CAWMGAQTSARIGNTIYF. V gene TRBV30 combines with J gene TRBJ1-3, with D uncertain. Germline assignment: CDR1 GTSNPN and CDR2 SVGIG (reference sequence). The CDR3 loop spans 18 amino acids. The V end was cut by 4 bases, the J end by 3 bases, with 25 bases between.